This TCR beta chain was profiled in a study of blood T cell repertoires in COVID-19. In the study overall: Spain, Italy and the United States supplied samples that represented acute and convalescent COVID-19.

The CDR3 is 13 amino acids. The V segment lost 6 bases and the J segment 2 bases; nucleotides outside the gene matches: 6. From germline, CDR1 is SQVTM and CDR2 ANQGSEA. Generated by immunoSEQ multiplex PCR, the TCRdb table keeps only in-frame clones and is missing some. This table has over 35,000 clones, about four fifths appearing once. J is TRBJ1-1 and V is TRBV29-1; 7 nucleotides agree with TRBD1. The clonotype originates from a man aged 40-50 years with active or convalescent COVID-19. The sequenced material came from peripheral blood. CDR3 nucleotide sequence: TGCAGCGTCCAACAGGGGAGTAACACTGAAGCTTTCTTT. Amino acids: CSVQQGSNTEAFF.